This T cell receptor beta chain was obtained from a study of cytomegalovirus exposure and HLA in healthy donors. The PCR ran on 60 Vbeta and 13 Jbeta primers. Using immunoSEQ multiplex PCR, the repertoire was profiled, and TCRdb retains in-frame clones only, with some absent. The sample carries 140,000 or so clones, around 82% recorded once. The CDR3 has 13 residues. V lost 7 bases to trimming and J lost 2 bases, with 13 bases between them. Germline CDR1 is SGHRS and CDR2 is YFSETQ. This clone was detected a few times. The V and J genes are TRBV5-1 and TRBJ2-7; D might be TRBD1 (5 bases). This receptor was obtained from a woman younger than 30 in good health and CMV-seropositive. The specimen was PBMCs. CDR3 coding DNA: TGCGCCAGCCACCGTTCGGACACCTACGAGCAGTACTTC. Amino acid sequence: CASHRSDTYEQYF.